Listed here are 8 T cell receptor beta chains from one sample, sequenced in a study of blood T cell repertoires in COVID-19. Some clones are missing from TCRdb's copy, which holds only in-frame ones; the method was immunoSEQ multiplex PCR. The top ten clones hold about 1.7% of a sample with approximately 280,000 clones, nearly 90% of them seen once. The sample taken for sequencing was PBMCs or T cells enriched from blood (not recorded which). The receptors were gathered from a woman under 30 with acute COVID-19.

CDR3 residues: CAWTGTSGRVEQFF. CDR3 nucleotide sequence: TGTGCCTGGACCGGGACTAGCGGGAGGGTTGAGCAGTTCTTC. The V and J genes are TRBV30 and TRBJ2-1; 16 bases match TRBD2. V was pared by 4 bases and J by 9 bases, with 3 bases of the junction left unmatched. The CDR3 has 14 amino acids. Per germline, CDR1 GTSNPN and CDR2 SVGIG (reference sequence). Using reference TRBV30 and TRBJ2-1 for the parts outside the CDR3, the full variable domain is SQTIHQWPATLVQPVGSPLSLECTVEGTSNPNLYWYRQAAGRGLQLLFYSVGIGQISSEVPQNLSASRPQDRQFILSSKKLLLSDSGFYLCAWTGTSGRVEQFFGPGTRLTVL.

The chain combines TRBV5-4 with TRBJ1-1; a possible D gene is TRBD1 (5 bases). This CDR3 has 14 amino acids. Trimming left V 0 bases short and J 0 bases short, with 6 bases between. CDR1 SGHNT and CDR2 YYREEE come from the germline V gene (reference sequence). The CDR3 here is CASSLGRVNTEAFF. CDR3 nucleotides: TGTGCCAGCAGCTTGGGCAGGGTGAACACTGAAGCTTTCTTT.

This clone occurred a few times. This chain connects TRBV7-6 to TRBJ2-5, with TRBD1 matching over 10 bases. The V gene end was trimmed by 5 bases and the J gene end by 3 bases; junction bases not matched to a gene: 9. The germline gives CDR1 SGHVS, CDR2 FNYEAQ. The CDR3 loop spans 16 amino acids. The CDR3 DNA sequence: TGTGCCAGCAGCCTCGGGACAGGGGCCTTCAAAGAGACCCAGTACTTC. Its translation is CASSLGTGAFKETQYF.

This sequence joins TRBV25-1 and TRBJ1-1; D perhaps matches TRBD1 (5 bases). Germline CDR1 MGHDK, CDR2 SYGVNS. The CDR3 contains 15 residues. Trimming took off 0 bases at V and 3 bases at J, with 11 bases between the two ends. The CDR3: CASSEYYPGDTEAFF. The DNA for the CDR3 is TGTGCCAGCAGTGAATATTATCCGGGGGACACTGAAGCTTTCTTT. Full variable domain (remainder filled in from reference TRBV25-1 and TRBJ1-1): EADIYQTPRYLVIGTGKKITLECSQTMGHDKMYWYQQDPGMELHLIHYSYGVNSTEKGDLSSESTVSRIRTEHFPLTLESARPSHTSQYLCASSEYYPGDTEAFFGQGTRLTVV.

This clone was counted a single time. In DNA form, the CDR3 reads TGTGCCCTTAAGAACACTGAAGCTTTCTTT. This encodes CALKNTEAFF. The chain links TRBV30 to TRBJ1-1; D is ambiguous. The V and J ends lost 8 bases and 1 base respectively, with 5 bases between them. The CDR3 extends over 10 amino acids. Germline CDR1 GTSNPN, CDR2 SVGIG (reference sequence).

The rearrangement joins TRBV11-2 to TRBJ1-2; 10 nucleotides align to TRBD1. V dropped 5 bases and J dropped 2; count of bases not matched to a gene: 2. The CDR3 has 14 residues. From germline, CDR1 is SGHAT and CDR2 FQNNGV. The DNA of the CDR3 is TGTGCCAGCAGCAGGGGACAGGGGAACTATGGCTACACCTTC. Translated: CASSRGQGNYGYTF. Supplemented by reference TRBV11-2 and TRBJ1-2, the full variable domain reads EAGVAQSPRYKIIEKRQSVAFWCNPISGHATLYWYQQILGQGPKLLIQFQNNGVVDDSQLPKDRFSAERLKGVDSTLKIQPAKLEDSAVYLCASSRGQGNYGYTFGSGTRLTVV.

The chain links TRBV7-8 to TRBJ1-2, with D uncertain. V lost 5 bases and J lost 3, with 16 bases in between. Germline assignment: CDR1 SGHVS and CDR2 FQNEAQ. This CDR3 has 15 amino acids. CDR3 sequence (DNA): TGTGCCAGCAGCCCCGATCCCGGTCGGGACTATGGCTACACCTTC. Its translation: CASSPDPGRDYGYTF.

V is TRBV4-1 and J is TRBJ1-1, with TRBD1 matching 7 bases. CDR1 and CDR2 from the germline V gene are MGHRA and YSYEKL. The V gene end was trimmed by 2 bases and the J gene end by 4 bases; junction bases not matched to a gene: 10. The CDR3 is 16 residues long. CDR3 in amino acids: CASSQPLGPGGTEAFF. DNA for the CDR3: TGCGCCAGCAGCCAACCCCTTGGGCCAGGGGGCACTGAAGCTTTCTTT.